Sequencing of this T cell receptor (beta chain) was carried out in a study of spatial heterogeneity in lung cancer. TCRdb reprocessed the 5' RACE reads with MiXCR, giving one entry per CDR3 protein. The table shows 40,000 or so distinct CDR3 sequences, with about 10% occurring only once. Time point of the sample: blood at routine non-recurrence follow-up after resection. CDR1 and CDR2 from the germline V gene are DFQATT and SNEGSKA (reference sequence). The CDR3 is made up of 15 amino acids. J lost 3 bases, V lost 2 bases, and 6 bases had no gene match. The rearrangement joins TRBV20-1 to TRBJ2-3; 9 nucleotides line up with TRBD2. The TCR comes from a female donor with early-stage non-small cell lung cancer. The sample consisted of PBMCs, taken at follow-up. The CDR3 protein is CSARSGGFGTDTQYF. The CDR3 bases are TGCAGTGCTAGAAGCGGGGGGTTTGGGACAGATACGCAGTATTTT.